The following is a T cell receptor (beta chain) sequence with its context. This sample is drawn from a study of CD8 T cells in Susac syndrome. When the RNA was reverse transcribed, random hexamers were used with an input of 0.5 to 1 ug. Each CDR3 protein is one row after TCRdb ran MiXCR on the immunoSEQ multiplex PCR reads. The table has a few hundred thousand distinct CDR3 sequences, approximately 94% seen once; the top ten hold 0.15% to 0.2%. The ends were cut back, 6 bases at V and 2 bases at J, with 5 bases in the middle. This CDR3 spans 11 amino acids. Germline V CDR1 and CDR2: MDHEN, SYDVKM. Sequenced: CD4+ T cells from PBMCs. The sequence was collected from a human donor with Susac syndrome. The V call is TRBV28, the J call TRBJ2-7, with D uncertain. The CDR3 here is CASRTPYEQYF. The CDR3 coding sequence is TGTGCCAGCAGGACTCCCTACGAGCAGTACTTC. The entire variable domain, with the rest obtained from reference TRBV28 and TRBJ2-7, is as follows: DVKVTQSSRYLVKRTGEKVFLECVQDMDHENMFWYRQDPGLGLRLIYFSYDVKMKEKGDIPEGYSVSREKKERFSLILESASTNQTSMYLCASRTPYEQYFGPGTRLTVT.